This T cell receptor (beta chain) was recovered during a study of T-cell reconstitution after alpha-beta-depleted transplantation in children. During its preparation, the TCRbeta library received unique molecular identifiers. In TCRdb, the PCR reads were re-called with MiXCR into one record per CDR3 protein. The sample has under 450,000 distinct CDR3 sequences, approximately 12% seen once. Sequencing was performed on PBMCs, taken from the stem cell graft. This clonotype was sampled from a human donor who donated a stem cell graft to a child with Fanconi anemia.

CDR3 coding DNA: TGTGCCAGCAGCTGGAGCCAGGGGACCCAAGAGACCCAGTACTTC. Its protein is CASSWSQGTQETQYF. V and J are TRBV3-1 and TRBJ2-5, with a possible D match to TRBD1 (6 bases). Germline lookup yields CDR1 LGHDT and CDR2 YNNKEL (reference sequence). The CDR3 extends over 15 amino acids. The ends were cut back, 5 bases at V and 1 base at J, with 14 bases in the middle.